The present T cell receptor beta chain was sequenced within a study of vaccination effects on CD4 cells after COVID-19. Libraries were prepared by immunoSEQ multiplex PCR; TCRdb keeps only in-frame clonotypes and omits some of them. The table lists approximately 37,000 clones, approximately 70% of them singletons. Peptide-pool stimulation followed by sequencing identified expanded antigen-specific CD4+ clonotypes in the ViraFEST assay. Culture lasted roughly 9 days before CD4+ T cell isolation. SARS-CoV-2 infection was confirmed by PCR in the person between March and December 2020. With 10 ug/ml peptides and around 9.9 IU/ml IL-2, roughly 2.1 million PBMC per well were cultured. The CDR3 is 15 amino acids. Germline lookup yields CDR1 SGHKS and CDR2 YYEKEE (reference sequence). The V end lost 3 bases, the J end lost 1 base, and 11 bases lay between the germline ends. The study, taken as a whole, reports: Mainly new clones induced by vaccination were found among post-vaccine spike-reactive clones in convalescents.

With regard to this clone: Its specificity is unknown.

J is TRBJ1-3 and V is TRBV5-5, with D possibly TRBD1 on 5 matching bases. This receptor was taken from a human donor who had a prior SARS-CoV-2 infection. Sequencing used CD4+ T cells from PBMCs cultured with a peptide pool, obtained before COVID-19 vaccination. This chain's CDR3 is CASSWGWESGNTIYF. Here the CDR3 DNA reads TGTGCCAGCAGCTGGGGCTGGGAATCTGGAAACACCATATATTTT.